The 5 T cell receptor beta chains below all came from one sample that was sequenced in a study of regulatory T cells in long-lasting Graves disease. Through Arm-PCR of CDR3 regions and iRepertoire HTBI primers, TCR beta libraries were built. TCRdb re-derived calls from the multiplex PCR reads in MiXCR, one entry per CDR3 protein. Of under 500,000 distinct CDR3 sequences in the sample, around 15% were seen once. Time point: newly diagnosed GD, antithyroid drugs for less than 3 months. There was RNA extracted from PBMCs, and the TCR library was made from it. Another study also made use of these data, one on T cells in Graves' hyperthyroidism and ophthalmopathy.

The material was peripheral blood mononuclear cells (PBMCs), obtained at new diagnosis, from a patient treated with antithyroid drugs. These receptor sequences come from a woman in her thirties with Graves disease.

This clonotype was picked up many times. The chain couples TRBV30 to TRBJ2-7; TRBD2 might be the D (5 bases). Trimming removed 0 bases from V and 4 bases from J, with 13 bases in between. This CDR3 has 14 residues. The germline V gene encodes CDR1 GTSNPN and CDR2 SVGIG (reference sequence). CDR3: CAWSVPDLTYEQYF. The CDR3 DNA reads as TGTGCCTGGAGTGTACCGGACTTAACATACGAGCAGTACTTC.

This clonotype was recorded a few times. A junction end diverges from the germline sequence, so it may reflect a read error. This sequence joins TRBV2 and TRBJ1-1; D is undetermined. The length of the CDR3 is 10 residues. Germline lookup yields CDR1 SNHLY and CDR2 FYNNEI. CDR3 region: CASTAAGVVF. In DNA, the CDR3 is TGTGCCAGCACCGCCGCCGGAGTGGTCTTT.

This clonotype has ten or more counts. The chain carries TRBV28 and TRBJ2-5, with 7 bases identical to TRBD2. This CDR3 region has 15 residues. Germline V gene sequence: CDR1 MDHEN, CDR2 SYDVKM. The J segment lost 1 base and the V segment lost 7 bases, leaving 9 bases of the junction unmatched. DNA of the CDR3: TGTGCCAGCACCCCTCTAGCGGAGTTCCAAGAGACCCAGTACTTC. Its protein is CASTPLAEFQETQYF.

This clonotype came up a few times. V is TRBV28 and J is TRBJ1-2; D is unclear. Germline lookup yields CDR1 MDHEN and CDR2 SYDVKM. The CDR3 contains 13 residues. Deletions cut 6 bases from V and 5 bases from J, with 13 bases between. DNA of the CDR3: TGTGCCAGCAGCGGCTTGGGAGCTTATGGCTACACCTTC. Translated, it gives CASSGLGAYGYTF.

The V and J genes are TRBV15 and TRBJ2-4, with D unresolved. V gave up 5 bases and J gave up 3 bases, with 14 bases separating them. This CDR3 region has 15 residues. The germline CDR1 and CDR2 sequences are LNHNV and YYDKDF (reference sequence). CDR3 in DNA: TGTGCCACCAGCCCCCGACGGGTTGGCAAAAACATTCAGTACTTC. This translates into CATSPRRVGKNIQYF.